The sequence of this TCR beta chain was determined in a study of post-analysis software for immune sequencing data. About the research overall: Courses of disease covered relapsing-remitting, secondary progressive and progressive-relapsing multiple sclerosis.

A word on this clonotype: Its antigen is still unknown. The germline gene is not matched at one end of the junction; a read error may be the cause.

The CDR3 has 13 amino acids. Germline lookup yields CDR1 SGHRS and CDR2 YFSETQ. General study points: Pronounced co-clustering by F measure was evident among identically batched samples. Controls had lower frequencies than patients of about five TRBV segments, which included TRBV5-6, TRBV5-1 and TRBV20-1. Significantly decreased normalized Chao1 diversity was recorded for multiple sclerosis patients relative to controls.

TCR beta cDNA libraries had unique molecular identifiers. MiXCR, run by TCRdb on the PCR reads, gives a single entry per CDR3 protein. The repertoire consists of around 400,000 distinct CDR3 sequences, with about 39% occurring once and the leading ten covering approximately 7.6%. The TCR comes from a girl aged 2-10 years with multiple sclerosis. The chain combines TRBV5-1 with TRBJ1-1; no definite D call. The specimen sequenced was blood. The CDR3 DNA follows: TGTGCCAGCAGCTCGGGTCAGAACACTGAAGCTTTCTTT. It yields the protein CASSSGQNTEAFF. The full variable domain, completed using reference TRBV5-1 and TRBJ1-1, is KAGVTQTPRYLIKTRGQQVTLSCSPISGHRSVSWYQQTPGQGLQFLFEYFSETQRNKGNFPGRFSGRQFSNSRSEMNVSTLELGDSALYLCASSSGQNTEAFFGQGTRLTVV.